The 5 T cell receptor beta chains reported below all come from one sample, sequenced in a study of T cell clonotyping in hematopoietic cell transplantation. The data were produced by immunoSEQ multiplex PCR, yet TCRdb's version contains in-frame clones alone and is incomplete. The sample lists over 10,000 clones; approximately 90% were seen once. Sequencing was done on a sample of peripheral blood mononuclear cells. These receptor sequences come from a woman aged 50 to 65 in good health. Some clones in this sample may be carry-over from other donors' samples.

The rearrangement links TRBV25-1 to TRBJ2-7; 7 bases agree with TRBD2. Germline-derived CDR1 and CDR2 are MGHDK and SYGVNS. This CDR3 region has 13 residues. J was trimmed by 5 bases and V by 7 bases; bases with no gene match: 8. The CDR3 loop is CASKRGSWNEQYF. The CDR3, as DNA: TGTGCCAGCAAGCGGGGCTCGTGGAACGAGCAGTACTTC.

CDR3: CASSLTGNSNQPQHF. The CDR3 DNA follows: TGTGCCAGCAGTCTGACAGGGAATAGCAATCAGCCCCAGCATTTT. The V and J genes are TRBV2 and TRBJ1-5; 7 nucleotides agree with TRBD1. V lost 5 bases and J lost 0; bases outside the gene matches: 4. CDR1 is SNHLY, CDR2 FYNNEI, per germline. This CDR3 contains 15 residues.

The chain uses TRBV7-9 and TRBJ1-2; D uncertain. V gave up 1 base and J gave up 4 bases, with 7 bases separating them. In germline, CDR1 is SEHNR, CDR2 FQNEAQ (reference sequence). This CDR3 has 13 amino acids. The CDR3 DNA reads TGTGCCAGCAGCTTAGAACGGCCCTATGGCTACACCTTC. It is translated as CASSLERPYGYTF.

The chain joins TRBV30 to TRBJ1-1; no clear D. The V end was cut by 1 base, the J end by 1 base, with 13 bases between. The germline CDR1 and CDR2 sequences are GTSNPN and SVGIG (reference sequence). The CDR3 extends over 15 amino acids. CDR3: CAWSGIGRWNTEAFF. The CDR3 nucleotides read TGTGCCTGGAGTGGGATTGGACGGTGGAACACTGAAGCTTTCTTT.

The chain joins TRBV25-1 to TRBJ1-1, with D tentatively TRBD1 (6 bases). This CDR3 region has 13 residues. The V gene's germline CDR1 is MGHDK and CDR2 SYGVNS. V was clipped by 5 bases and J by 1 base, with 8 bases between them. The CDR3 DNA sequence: TGTGCCAGCAGTCACAGGGAGAACACTGAAGCTTTCTTT. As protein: CASSHRENTEAFF.